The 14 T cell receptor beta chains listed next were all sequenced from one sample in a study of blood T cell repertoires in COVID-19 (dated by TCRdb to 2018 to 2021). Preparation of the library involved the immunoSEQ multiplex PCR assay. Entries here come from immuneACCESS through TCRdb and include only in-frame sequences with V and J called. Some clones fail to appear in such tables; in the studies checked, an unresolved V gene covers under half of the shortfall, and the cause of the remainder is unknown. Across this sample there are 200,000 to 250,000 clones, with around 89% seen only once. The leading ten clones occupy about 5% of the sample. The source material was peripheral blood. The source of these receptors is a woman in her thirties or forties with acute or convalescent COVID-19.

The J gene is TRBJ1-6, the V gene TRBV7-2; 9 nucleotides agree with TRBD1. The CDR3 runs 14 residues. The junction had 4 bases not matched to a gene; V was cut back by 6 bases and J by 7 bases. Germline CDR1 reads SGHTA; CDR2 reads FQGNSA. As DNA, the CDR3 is TGTGCCAGCAGAGGGGACAGGGCAAATTCACCCCTCCACTTT. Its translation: CASRGDRANSPLHF.

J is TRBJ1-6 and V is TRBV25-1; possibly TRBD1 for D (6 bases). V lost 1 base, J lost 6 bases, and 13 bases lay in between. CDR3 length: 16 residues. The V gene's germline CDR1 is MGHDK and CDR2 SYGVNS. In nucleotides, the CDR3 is TGTGCCAGCAGTGAATCCTGGACAGCCCTTAATTCACCCCTCCACTTT. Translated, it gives CASSESWTALNSPLHF. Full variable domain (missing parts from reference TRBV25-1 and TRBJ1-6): EADIYQTPRYLVIGTGKKITLECSQTMGHDKMYWYQQDPGMELHLIHYSYGVNSTEKGDLSSESTVSRIRTEHFPLTLESARPSHTSQYLCASSESWTALNSPLHFGNGTRLTVT.

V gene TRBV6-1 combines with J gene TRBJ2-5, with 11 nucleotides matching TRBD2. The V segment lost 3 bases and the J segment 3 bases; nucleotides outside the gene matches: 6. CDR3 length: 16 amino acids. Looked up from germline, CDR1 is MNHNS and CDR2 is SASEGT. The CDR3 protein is CASSDFPGLAEETQYF. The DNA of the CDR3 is TGTGCCAGCAGTGACTTTCCGGGACTAGCGGAAGAGACCCAGTACTTC.

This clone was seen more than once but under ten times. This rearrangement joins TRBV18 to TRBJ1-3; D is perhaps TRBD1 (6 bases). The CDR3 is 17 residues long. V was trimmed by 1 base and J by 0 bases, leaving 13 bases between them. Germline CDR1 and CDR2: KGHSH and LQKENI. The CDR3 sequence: CASSPQGDLISGNTIYF. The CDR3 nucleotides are TGTGCCAGCTCACCACAGGGGGACCTAATCTCTGGAAACACCATATATTTT.

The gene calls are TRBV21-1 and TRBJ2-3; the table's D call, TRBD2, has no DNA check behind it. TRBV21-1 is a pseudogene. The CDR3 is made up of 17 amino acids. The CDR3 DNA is TGTGCCAGCAGCAGAGCCAGCCAGCGGGGGGCAGTAGATACGCAGTATTTT. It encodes CASSRASQRGAVDTQYF.

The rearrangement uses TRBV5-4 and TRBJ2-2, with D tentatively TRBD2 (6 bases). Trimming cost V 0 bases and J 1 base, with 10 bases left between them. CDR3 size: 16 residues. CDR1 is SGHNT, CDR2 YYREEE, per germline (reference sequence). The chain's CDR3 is CASSLGSGGNTGELFF. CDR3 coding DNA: TGTGCCAGCAGCTTGGGTAGCGGTGGGAACACCGGGGAGCTGTTTTTT.

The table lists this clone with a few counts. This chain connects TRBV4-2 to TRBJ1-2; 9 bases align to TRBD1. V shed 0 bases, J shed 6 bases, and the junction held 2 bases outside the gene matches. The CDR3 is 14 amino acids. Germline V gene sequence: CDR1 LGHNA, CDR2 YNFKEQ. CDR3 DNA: TGTGCCAGCAGCCAAGACCGGACAGGGGATGGCTACACCTTC. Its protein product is CASSQDRTGDGYTF.

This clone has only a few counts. In nucleotides, the CDR3 is TGCGCCAGCAGCCAATCCTCCTCAAATCCAGCTAACTATGGCTACACCTTC. This codes for CASSQSSSNPANYGYTF. The V gene is TRBV4-1, the J gene TRBJ1-2; D remains ambiguous. The germline V gene has CDR1 MGHRA and CDR2 YSYEKL. V lost 2 bases to trimming and J lost 0 bases, with 16 bases between them. The CDR3 runs to 17 residues.

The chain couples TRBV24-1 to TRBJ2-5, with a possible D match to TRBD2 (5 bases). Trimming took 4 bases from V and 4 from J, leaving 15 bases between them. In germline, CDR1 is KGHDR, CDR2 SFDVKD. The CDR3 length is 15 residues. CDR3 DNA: TGTGCCACCAGTGACTCTAGCCGGCCCTCAGAGACCCAGTACTTC. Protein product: CATSDSSRPSETQYF.

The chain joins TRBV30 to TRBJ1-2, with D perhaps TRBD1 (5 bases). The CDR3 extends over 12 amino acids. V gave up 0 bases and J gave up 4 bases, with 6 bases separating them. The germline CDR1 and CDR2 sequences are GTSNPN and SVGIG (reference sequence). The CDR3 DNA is TGTGCCTGGAGTGTAGACAGCTATGGCTACACCTTC. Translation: CAWSVDSYGYTF.

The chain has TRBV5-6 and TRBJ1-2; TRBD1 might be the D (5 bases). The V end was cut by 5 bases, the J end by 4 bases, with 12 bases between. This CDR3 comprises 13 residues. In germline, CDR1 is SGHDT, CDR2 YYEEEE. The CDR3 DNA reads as TGTGCCAGCAGACTAAGGGGTGGCTATGGCTACACCTTC. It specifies CASRLRGGYGYTF.

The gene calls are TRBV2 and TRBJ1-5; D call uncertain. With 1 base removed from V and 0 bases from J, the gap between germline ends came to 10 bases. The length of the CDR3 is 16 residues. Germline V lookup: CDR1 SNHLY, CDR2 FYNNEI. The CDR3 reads CASSEEWAGSNQPQHF. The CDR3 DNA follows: TGTGCCAGCAGTGAAGAGTGGGCAGGTAGCAATCAGCCCCAGCATTTT.

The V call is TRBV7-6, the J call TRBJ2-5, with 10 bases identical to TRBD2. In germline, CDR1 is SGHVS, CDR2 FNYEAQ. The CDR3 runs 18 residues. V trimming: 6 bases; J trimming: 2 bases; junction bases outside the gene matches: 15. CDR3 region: CASRPGGRASGGQETQYF. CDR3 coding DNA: TGTGCCAGCAGGCCTGGGGGTAGGGCTAGCGGGGGACAAGAGACCCAGTACTTC. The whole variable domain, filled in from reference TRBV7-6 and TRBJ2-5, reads GAGVSQSPRYKVTKRGQDVALRCDPISGHVSLYWYRQALGQGPEFLTYFNYEAQQDKSGLPNDRFSAERPEGSISTLTIQRTEQRDSAMYRCASRPGGRASGGQETQYFGPGTRLLVL.

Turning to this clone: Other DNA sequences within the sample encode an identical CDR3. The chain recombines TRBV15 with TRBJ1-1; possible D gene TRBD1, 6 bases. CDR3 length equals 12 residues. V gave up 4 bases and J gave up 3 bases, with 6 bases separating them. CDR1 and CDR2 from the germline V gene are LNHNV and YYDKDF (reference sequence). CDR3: CATSTGDTEAFF. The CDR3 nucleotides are TGTGCCACCAGCACAGGGGACACTGAAGCTTTCTTT. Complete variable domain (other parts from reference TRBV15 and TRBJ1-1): DAMVIQNPRYQVTQFGKPVTLSCSQTLNHNVMYWYQQKSSQAPKLLFHYYDKDFNNEADTPDNFQSRRPNTSFCFLDIRSPGLGDTAMYLCATSTGDTEAFFGQGTRLTVV.